This record looks at one T cell receptor (beta chain) sequence and its context. These data are taken from a study of blood T cell repertoires in COVID-19. Per the original data handling: The authors estimated nucleated cell counts from reference gene primer amplification. Sequencing used immunoSEQ multiplex PCR; TCRdb keeps in-frame clones, though not all of them. V and J calls and clone size are copied from that table; D and trimming were computed from the DNA. The sample gives about 170,000 clones, 85% of which show up once; 6.5% to 9% is in the top ten. The Seattle site enrolled patients during active infection and followed them longitudinally. The CDR3 sequence is 16 residues long. Germline assignment: CDR1 SGDLS and CDR2 YYNGEE. V was clipped by 0 bases and J by 9 bases, with 19 bases between them.

The sequenced material came from peripheral blood. The TCR comes from a woman older than 75 with COVID-19, enrolled during active disease. The rearrangement joins TRBV9 to TRBJ2-1; D perhaps matches TRBD2 (5 bases). For the CDR3, the DNA is TGTGCCAGCAGCGTAGATATAAGCGGTACTGTAACTGAGCAGTTCTTC. Translated, it gives CASSVDISGTVTEQFF.